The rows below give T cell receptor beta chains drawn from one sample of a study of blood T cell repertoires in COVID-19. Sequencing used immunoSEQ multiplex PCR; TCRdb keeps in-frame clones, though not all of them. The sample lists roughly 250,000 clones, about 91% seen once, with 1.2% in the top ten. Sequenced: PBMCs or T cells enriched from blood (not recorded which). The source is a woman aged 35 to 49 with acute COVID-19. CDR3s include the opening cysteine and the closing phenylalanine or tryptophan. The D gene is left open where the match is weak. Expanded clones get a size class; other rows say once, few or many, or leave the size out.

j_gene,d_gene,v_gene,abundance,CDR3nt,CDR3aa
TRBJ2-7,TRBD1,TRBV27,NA,TGTGCCAGCAGTCTCCGAGACAGGGGAGCCTACGAGCAGTACTTC,CASSLRDRGAYEQYF
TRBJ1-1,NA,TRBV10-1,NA,TGCGCCAGCAGTGAGTCGCGGGGGCCTCACCCAACGAACACTGAAGCTTTCTTT,CASSESRGPHPTNTEAFF
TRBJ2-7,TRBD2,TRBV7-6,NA,TGTGCCAGCAGCTTAGCTCTAGCGGGAGGAAGGCAGTACTTC,CASSLALAGGRQYF
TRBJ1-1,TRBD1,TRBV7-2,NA,TGTGCCAGCAGCCCGCGGACAGGGGAGAACACTGAAGCTTTCTTT,CASSPRTGENTEAFF
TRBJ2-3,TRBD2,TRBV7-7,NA,TGTGCTAGCAGCGCACTAGCGGGAGGGGGCACAGATACGCAGTATTTT,CASSALAGGGTDTQYF
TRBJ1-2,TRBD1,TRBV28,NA,TGTGCCAGCAGACGGGACAGGGGGCGCGGTGGCTACACCTTC,CASRRDRGRGGYTF
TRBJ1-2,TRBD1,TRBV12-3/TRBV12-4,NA,TGTGCCAGCAGTGCCGGGACAGGGGTACACTACACCTTC,CASSAGTGVHYTF
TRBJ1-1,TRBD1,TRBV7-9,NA,TGTGCCAGCAGCTCTCCGGGACAGGGGATCCAAACTGAAGCTTTCTTT,CASSSPGQGIQTEAFF
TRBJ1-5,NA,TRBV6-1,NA,TGTGCCAGCAGTGAGCAACAGGGTGAGCAGCCCCAGCATTTT,CASSEQQGEQPQHF
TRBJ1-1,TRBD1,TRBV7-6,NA,TGTGCCAGCAGTCTAGACAGGGGGGGTAACACTGAAGCTTTCTTT,CASSLDRGGNTEAFF
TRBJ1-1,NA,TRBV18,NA,TGTGCCAGCTCACCATCCGGAGGTACGGTGAGCACTGAAGCTTTCTTT,CASSPSGGTVSTEAFF
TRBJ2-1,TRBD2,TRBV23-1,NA,TGCGCCAGCAGCAGATCTCAACCCGGGGGTCGGGAGGGCCCCAATGAGCAGTTCTTC,CASSRSQPGGREGPNEQFF
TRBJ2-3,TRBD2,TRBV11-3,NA,TGTGCCAGCAGCTCTGGACTAGCGGGAGGCCCAAGCACAGATACGCAGTATTTT,CASSSGLAGGPSTDTQYF
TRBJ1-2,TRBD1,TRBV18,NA,TGTGCCAGCTCACCATTCGGGACAGCTAACTATGGCTACACCTTC,CASSPFGTANYGYTF
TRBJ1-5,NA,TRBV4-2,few,TGTGCCAGCAGCCAAGATGTATTTCAGCCCCAGCATTTT,CASSQDVFQPQHF
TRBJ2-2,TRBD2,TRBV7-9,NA,TGTGCCAGCACCTGGACTAGTACCGGGGAGCTGTTTTTT,CASTWTSTGELFF
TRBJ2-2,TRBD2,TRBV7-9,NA,TGTGCCAGCAGCTACCTAGCGGGAGTTGAGACCGGGGAGCTGTTTTTT,CASSYLAGVETGELFF
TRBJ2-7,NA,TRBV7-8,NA,TGTGCCAGCAGCCGTGTCTCGGCAGGTGTCTACGAGCAGTACTTC,CASSRVSAGVYEQYF
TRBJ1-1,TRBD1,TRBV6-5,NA,TGTGCCAGTGAAGCCGGGACAGTGAACACTGAAGCTTTCTTT,CASEAGTVNTEAFF
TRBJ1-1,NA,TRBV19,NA,TGTGCCAGTAGTATAGATATTAGGGGGAACACTGAAGCTTTCTTT,CASSIDIRGNTEAFF
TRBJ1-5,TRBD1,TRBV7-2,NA,TGTGCCAGCAGCGGCAGGACAGGATCTTTAAATCAGCCCCAGCATTTT,CASSGRTGSLNQPQHF
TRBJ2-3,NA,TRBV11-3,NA,TGTGCCAGCAGCTTAACGCCTAGCACCACAGATACGCAGTATTTT,CASSLTPSTTDTQYF
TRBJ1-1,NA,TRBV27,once,TGTGCCAGCAGTTACCGGTTAGACACTGAAGCTTTCTTT,CASSYRLDTEAFF
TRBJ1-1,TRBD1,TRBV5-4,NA,TGTGCCAGCAGGAAGGACAGGGGTGGTACTGAAGCTTTCTTT,CASRKDRGGTEAFF
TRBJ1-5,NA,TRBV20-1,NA,TGCAGTGCTAGTCCCGTGCGGCGTAGCAATCAGCCCCAGCATTTT,CSASPVRRSNQPQHF
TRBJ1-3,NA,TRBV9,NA,TGTGCCAGCAGCGTAGGAGGGCCGAGCTCTGGAAACACCATATATTTT,CASSVGGPSSGNTIYF
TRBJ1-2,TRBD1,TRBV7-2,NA,TGTGCCAGCACCTCAGTACAGGGGGCCGGCTACACCTTC,CASTSVQGAGYTF
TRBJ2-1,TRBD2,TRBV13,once,TGTGCCAGCAGCTTTCTGTCGGGAGGGCACGTTGGTGAGCAGTTCTTC,CASSFLSGGHVGEQFF
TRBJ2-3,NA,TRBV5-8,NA,TGTGCCAGCAGCTTGCGGGAGAAACCAGATACGCAGTATTTT,CASSLREKPDTQYF